This entry is about one TCR beta chain. Looked up from germline, CDR1 is SQVTM and CDR2 is ANQGSEA. The CDR3 has 15 residues. V lost 3 bases to trimming and J lost 1 base, with 13 bases between them. Semi-nested PCR with Nested Universal Primer A followed constant-region reverse priming of full-length variable regions. TCRdb recomputed calls from the 5' RACE reads with MiXCR, one row per CDR3 protein. The table includes some 64,000 distinct CDR3 sequences, roughly 23% detected once. The genes are TRBV29-1 and TRBJ2-1; TRBD1 might be the D (5 bases). Sequenced: memory CD4+ T cells sorted from a lymph node. The subset denotes: memory CD4+ T cells, CD4+CD45RO+CD25-. This TCR was recovered from a female donor with breast cancer. As DNA, the CDR3 is TGCAGCGTTGAGCGTTGGCAGGGATCCTACAATGAGCAGTTCTTC. Its protein product is CSVERWQGSYNEQFF.